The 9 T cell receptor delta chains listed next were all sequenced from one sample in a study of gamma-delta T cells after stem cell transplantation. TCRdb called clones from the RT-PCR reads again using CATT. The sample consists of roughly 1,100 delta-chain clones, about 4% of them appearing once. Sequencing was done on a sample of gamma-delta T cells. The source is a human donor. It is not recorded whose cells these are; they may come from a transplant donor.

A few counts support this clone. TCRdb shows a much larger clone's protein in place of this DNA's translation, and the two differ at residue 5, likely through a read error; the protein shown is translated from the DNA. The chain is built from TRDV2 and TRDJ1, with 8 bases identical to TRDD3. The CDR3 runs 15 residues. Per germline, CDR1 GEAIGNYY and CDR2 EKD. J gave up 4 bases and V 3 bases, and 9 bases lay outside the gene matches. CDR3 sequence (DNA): TGTGCCTGTGACCCCGTTGGGGGATCTAGCGATAAACTCATCTTT. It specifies CACDPVGGSSDKLIF.

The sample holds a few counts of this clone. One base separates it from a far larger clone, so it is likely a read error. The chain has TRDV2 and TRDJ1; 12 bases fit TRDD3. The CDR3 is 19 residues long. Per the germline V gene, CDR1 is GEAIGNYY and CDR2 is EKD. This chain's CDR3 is CACDTVSTGGYTNTDNLIF. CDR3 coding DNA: TGTGCCTGTGACACCGTGAGCACTGGGGGATACACGAACACCGATAACCTCATCTTT.

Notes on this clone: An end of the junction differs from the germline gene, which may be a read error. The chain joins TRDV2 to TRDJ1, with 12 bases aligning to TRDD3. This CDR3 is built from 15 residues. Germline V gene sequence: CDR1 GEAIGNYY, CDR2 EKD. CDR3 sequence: CASDKLGDTADKLIF. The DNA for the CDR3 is TGTGCCTCTGACAAACTGGGGGATACTGCCGATAAACTCATCTTT.

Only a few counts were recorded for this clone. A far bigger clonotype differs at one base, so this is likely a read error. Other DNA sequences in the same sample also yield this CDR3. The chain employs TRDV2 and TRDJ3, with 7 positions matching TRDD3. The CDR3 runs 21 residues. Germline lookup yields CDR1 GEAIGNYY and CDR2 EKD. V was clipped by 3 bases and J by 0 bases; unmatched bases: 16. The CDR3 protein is CACDPAEAGGYGSWDTRQMFF. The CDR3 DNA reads TGTGCCTGTGACCCCGCGGAGGCTGGGGGGTACGGCTCCTGGGACACCCGACAGATGTTTTTC.

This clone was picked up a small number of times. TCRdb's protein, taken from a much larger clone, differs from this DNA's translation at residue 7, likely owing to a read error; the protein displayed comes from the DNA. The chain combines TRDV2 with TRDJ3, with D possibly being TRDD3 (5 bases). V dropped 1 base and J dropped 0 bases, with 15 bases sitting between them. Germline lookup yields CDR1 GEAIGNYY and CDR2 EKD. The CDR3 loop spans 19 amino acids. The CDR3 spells CACDTGEYRSSWDTRQMFF. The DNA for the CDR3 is TGTGCCTGTGACACTGGGGAATACCGAAGCTCCTGGGACACCCGACAGATGTTTTTC.

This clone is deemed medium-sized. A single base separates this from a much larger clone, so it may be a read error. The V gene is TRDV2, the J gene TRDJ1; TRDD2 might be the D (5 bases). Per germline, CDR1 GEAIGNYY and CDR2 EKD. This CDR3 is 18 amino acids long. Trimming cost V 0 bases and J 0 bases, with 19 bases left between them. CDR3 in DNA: TGTGCCTGTGACACCCTTTCCTCCTCGACTACCTACACCGATAAACTCATCTTT. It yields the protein CACDTLSSSTTYTDKLIF.

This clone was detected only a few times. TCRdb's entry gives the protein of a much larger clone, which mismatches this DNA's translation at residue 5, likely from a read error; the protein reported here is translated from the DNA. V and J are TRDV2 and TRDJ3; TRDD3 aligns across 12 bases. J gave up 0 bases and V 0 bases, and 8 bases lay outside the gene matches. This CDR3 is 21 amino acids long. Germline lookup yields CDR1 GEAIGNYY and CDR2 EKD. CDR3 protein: CACDTAEAGGYGSWDTRQMFF. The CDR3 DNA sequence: TGTGCCTGTGACACCGCGGAGGCTGGGGGATACGGCTCCTGGGACACCCGACAGATGTTTTTC.

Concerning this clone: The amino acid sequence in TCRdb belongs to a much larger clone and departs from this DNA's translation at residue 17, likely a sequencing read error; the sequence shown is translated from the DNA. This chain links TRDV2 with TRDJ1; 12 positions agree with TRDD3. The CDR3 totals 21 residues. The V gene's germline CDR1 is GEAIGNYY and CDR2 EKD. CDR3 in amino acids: CACDTVNGLGDTTSNTAKLIF. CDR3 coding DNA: TGTGCCTGTGACACCGTAAACGGTCTGGGGGATACGACATCTAACACCGCTAAACTCATCTTT.

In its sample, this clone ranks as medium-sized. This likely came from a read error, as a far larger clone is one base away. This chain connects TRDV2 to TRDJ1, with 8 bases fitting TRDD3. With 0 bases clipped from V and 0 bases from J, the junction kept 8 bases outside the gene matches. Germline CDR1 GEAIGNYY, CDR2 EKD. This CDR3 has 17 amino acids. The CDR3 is CACDTVGLGVNTDKLIF. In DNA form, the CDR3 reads TGTGCCTGTGACACCGTCGGACTGGGGGTAAACACCGATAAACTCATCTTT.